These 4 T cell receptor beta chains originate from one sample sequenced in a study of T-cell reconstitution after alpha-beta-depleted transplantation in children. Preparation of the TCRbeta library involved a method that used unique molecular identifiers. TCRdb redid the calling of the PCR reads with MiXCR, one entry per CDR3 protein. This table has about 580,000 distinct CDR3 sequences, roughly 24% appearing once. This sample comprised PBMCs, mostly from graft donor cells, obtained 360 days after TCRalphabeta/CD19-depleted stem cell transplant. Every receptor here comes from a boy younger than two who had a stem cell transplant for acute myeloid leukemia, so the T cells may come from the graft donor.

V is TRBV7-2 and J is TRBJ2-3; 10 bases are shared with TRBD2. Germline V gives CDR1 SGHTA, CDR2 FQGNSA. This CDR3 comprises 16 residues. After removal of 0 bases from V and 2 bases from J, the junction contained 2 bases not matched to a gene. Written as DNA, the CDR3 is TGTGCCAGCAGCTTAGCTAGCGGGGGGACCACAGATACGCAGTATTTT. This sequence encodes CASSLASGGTTDTQYF.

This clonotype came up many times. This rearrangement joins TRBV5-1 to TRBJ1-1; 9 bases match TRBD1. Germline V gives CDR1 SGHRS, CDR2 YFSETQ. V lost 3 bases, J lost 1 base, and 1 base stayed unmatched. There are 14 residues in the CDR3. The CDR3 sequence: CASSSQGANTEAFF. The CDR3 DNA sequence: TGCGCCAGCAGCTCACAGGGGGCGAACACTGAAGCTTTCTTT.

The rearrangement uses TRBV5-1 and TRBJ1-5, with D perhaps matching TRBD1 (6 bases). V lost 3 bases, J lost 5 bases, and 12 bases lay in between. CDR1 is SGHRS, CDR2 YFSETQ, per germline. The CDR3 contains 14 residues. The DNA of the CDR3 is TGCGCCAGCAGCTCTGGGGGCGTCGATCAGCCCCAGCATTTT. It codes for CASSSGGVDQPQHF. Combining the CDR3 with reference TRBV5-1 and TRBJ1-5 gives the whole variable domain KAGVTQTPRYLIKTRGQQVTLSCSPISGHRSVSWYQQTPGQGLQFLFEYFSETQRNKGNFPGRFSGRQFSNSRSEMNVSTLELGDSALYLCASSSGGVDQPQHFGDGTRLSIL.

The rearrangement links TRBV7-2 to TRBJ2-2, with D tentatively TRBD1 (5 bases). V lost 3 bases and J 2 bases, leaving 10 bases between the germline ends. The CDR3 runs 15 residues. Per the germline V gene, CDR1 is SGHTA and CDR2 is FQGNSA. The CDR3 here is CASSFGHLNTGELFF. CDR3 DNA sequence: TGTGCCAGCAGCTTCGGACATCTTAACACCGGGGAGCTGTTTTTT.